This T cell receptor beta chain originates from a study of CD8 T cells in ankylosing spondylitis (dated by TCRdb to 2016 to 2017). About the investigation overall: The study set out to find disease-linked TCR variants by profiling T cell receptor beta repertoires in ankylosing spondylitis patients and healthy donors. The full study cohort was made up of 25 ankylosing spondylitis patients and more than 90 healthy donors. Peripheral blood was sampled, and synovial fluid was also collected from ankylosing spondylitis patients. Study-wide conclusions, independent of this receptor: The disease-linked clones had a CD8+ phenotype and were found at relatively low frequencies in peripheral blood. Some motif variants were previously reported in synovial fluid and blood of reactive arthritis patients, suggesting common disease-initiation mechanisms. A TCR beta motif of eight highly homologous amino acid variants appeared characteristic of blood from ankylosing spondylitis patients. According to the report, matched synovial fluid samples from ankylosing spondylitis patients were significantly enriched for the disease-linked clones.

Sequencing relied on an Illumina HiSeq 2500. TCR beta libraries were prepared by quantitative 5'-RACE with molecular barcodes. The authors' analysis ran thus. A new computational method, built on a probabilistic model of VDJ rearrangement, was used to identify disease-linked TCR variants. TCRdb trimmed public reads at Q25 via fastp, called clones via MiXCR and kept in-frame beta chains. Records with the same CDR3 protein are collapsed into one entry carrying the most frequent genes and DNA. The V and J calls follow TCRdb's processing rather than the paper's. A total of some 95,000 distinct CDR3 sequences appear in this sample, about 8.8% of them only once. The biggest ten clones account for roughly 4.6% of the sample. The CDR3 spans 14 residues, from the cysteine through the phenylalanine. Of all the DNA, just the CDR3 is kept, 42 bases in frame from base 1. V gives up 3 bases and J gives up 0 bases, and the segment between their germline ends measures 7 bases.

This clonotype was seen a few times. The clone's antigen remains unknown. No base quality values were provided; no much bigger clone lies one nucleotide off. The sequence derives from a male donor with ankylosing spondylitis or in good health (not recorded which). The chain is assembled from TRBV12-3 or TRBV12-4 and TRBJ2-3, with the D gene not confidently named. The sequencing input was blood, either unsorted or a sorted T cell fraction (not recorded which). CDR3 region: CASSFTESTDTQYF. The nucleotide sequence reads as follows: TGTGCCAGCAGTTTCACGGAAAGCACAGATACGCAGTATTTT.